Presented here are 4 T cell receptor beta chains from one specimen sequenced in a study of blood T cell repertoires in COVID-19. TCRdb keeps only in-frame clones here, not all; method: immunoSEQ multiplex PCR. The table records 75,000 to 90,000 clones, 78% of them present only once. The sequencing sample was made of peripheral blood. These receptors all stem from a man aged 60 to 69 with COVID-19, enrolled during active disease.

Here the CDR3 DNA reads TGTGCCAGCAGCGCAACTCAAGCTAGAACGGTATACGAGCAGTACTTC. Protein product: CASSATQARTVYEQYF. This rearrangement joins TRBV2 to TRBJ2-7; D is undetermined. Germline CDR1 SNHLY, CDR2 FYNNEI. Trimming pared 6 bases from V and 4 bases from J, leaving 22 bases between. The length of the CDR3 is 16 residues. Together with reference TRBV2 and TRBJ2-7, the CDR3 gives the full variable domain: EPEVTQTPSHQVTQMGQEVILRCVPISNHLYFYWYRQILGQKVEFLVSFYNNEISEKSEIFDDQFSVERPDGSNFTLKIRSTKLEDSAMYFCASSATQARTVYEQYFGPGTRLTVT.

The rearrangement links TRBV7-2 to TRBJ2-1, with 10 positions matching TRBD2. Per the germline V gene, CDR1 is SGHTA and CDR2 is FQGNSA. After removal of 5 bases from V and 5 bases from J, the junction contained 12 bases not matched to a gene. The CDR3 runs to 17 residues. CDR3 protein: CASSLPTLAGRNNEQFF. CDR3 in DNA: TGTGCCAGCAGCCTCCCTACACTAGCGGGAAGAAACAATGAGCAGTTCTTC.

This clone was counted many times. The chain employs TRBV2 and TRBJ1-3; TRBD1 agrees at 8 bases. Germline CDR1 reads SNHLY; CDR2 reads FYNNEI. The CDR3 is 14 residues long. Trimming cost V 5 bases and J 8 bases; bases outside gene matches: 8. This chain's CDR3 is CASSPDRARYTIYF. The CDR3 bases are TGTGCCAGCAGTCCGGACAGGGCAAGGTACACCATATATTTT.

The rearrangement uses TRBV19 and TRBJ1-5, with no clear D. Germline CDR1 is LNHDA and CDR2 is SQIVND (reference sequence). Trimming removed 7 bases at V and 0 bases at J, with 19 bases between. There are 17 residues in the CDR3. CDR3 protein: CASTAQTFIDSNQPQHF. DNA of the CDR3: TGTGCCAGTACAGCGCAGACGTTTATCGATAGCAATCAGCCCCAGCATTTT.